This T cell receptor beta chain was observed in a study of immune evolution from preneoplasia to lung adenocarcinoma. Findings of the study overall: Clonality was highest in normal lung, lower in later-stage lesions apparently.

Germline values: CDR1 SGHRS, CDR2 YFSETQ. Losses at the gene ends were 4 bases for V and 7 bases for J; bases not matched to a gene: 8. The CDR3 length is 15 residues. Macro-dissection enriched premalignant or tumor cells before nucleic acid extraction. Profiling relied on immunoSEQ multiplex PCR, and the TCRdb table lists in-frame clones only, not all of them. Here the sample spans around 39,000 clones, 74% being singletons. With regard to this clone: The antigen is not known.

Sequenced input: FFPE invasive lung adenocarcinoma tissue. The V gene is TRBV5-1, the J gene TRBJ2-1, with 10 bases identical to TRBD2. This receptor was identified in a person between 55 and 69 years old with lung adenocarcinoma. The CDR3 DNA sequence: TGCGCCAGCAGCGTGGGACTAGCGAAGGGTAATGAGCAGTTCTTC. It translates to CASSVGLAKGNEQFF. Supplemented by reference TRBV5-1 and TRBJ2-1, the full variable domain reads KAGVTQTPRYLIKTRGQQVTLSCSPISGHRSVSWYQQTPGQGLQFLFEYFSETQRNKGNFPGRFSGRQFSNSRSEMNVSTLELGDSALYLCASSVGLAKGNEQFFGPGTRLTVL.